This entry lists 10 T cell receptor beta chains sequenced from one sample in a study of blood T cell repertoires in COVID-19. Sequencing was performed with immunoSEQ multiplex PCR; in TCRdb, only in-frame clones are kept and a portion is missing. The sample has tens of thousands of clones, approximately 82% seen once. What was sequenced was peripheral blood. These receptors were taken from a human donor in a cohort sampled during active COVID-19.

The J gene is TRBJ2-7, the V gene TRBV5-1; D may be TRBD2 (5 bases). Germline assignment: CDR1 SGHRS and CDR2 YFSETQ. This CDR3 spans 13 amino acids. The germline V and J ends were trimmed by 4 bases and 10 bases, with 18 bases remaining between them. In DNA, the CDR3 is TGCGCCAGCAGCCCCGGAGATCGGGATGAACAGTACTTC. This encodes CASSPGDRDEQYF.

The chain has TRBV5-5 and TRBJ1-6, with D possibly TRBD1 on 6 matching bases. The V gene lost 7 bases and the J gene lost 2 bases, with 13 bases spanning the gap. The CDR3 extends over 15 amino acids. Germline CDR1 and CDR2: SGHKS and YYEKEE (reference sequence). In nucleotides, the CDR3 is TGTGCCAGCGCCGCTGGGGGCACCTATAATTCACCCCTCCACTTT. Encoded protein: CASAAGGTYNSPLHF.

This clone has a single count. This chain uses TRBV5-6 with TRBJ2-2; 8 positions agree with TRBD2. V shed 1 base, J shed 5 bases, and the junction held 4 bases outside the gene matches. This CDR3 has 15 residues. Germline-derived CDR1 and CDR2 are SGHDT and YYEEEE. The CDR3 DNA reads as TGTGCCAGCAGCTTGACGGCGGGAGGAACCGGGGAGCTGTTTTTT. It is translated as CASSLTAGGTGELFF.

The rearrangement joins TRBV19 to TRBJ1-2; D is unclear. This CDR3 region has 13 residues. Trimming cost V 3 bases and J 4 bases, with 9 bases left between them. Germline V lookup: CDR1 LNHDA, CDR2 SQIVND (reference sequence). CDR3 sequence (DNA): TGTGCCAGTAGTATTTTGAGCACCTATGGCTACACCTTC. It specifies CASSILSTYGYTF.

The chain recombines TRBV19 with TRBJ2-7, with a tentative D call TRBD1 (8 bases). This CDR3 spans 15 amino acids. The V gene lost 4 bases and the J gene lost 0 bases, with 13 bases spanning the gap. Germline-derived CDR1 and CDR2 are LNHDA and SQIVND (reference sequence). The CDR3 nucleotides are TGTGCCAGTAGTACACAGGGGGGGGGCTCCTACGAGCAGTACTTC. Protein sequence: CASSTQGGGSYEQYF.

The sample holds a few counts of this clone. V usage is TRBV2 and J usage is TRBJ1-1, with a weak D call TRBD1 (6 bases). CDR1 and CDR2 (germline): SNHLY, FYNNEI. This CDR3 is built from 13 residues. The V gene lost 4 bases and the J gene lost 6 bases, with 12 bases spanning the gap. DNA for the CDR3: TGTGCCAGCAGTGGTAGCAGGGGCGCTGAAGCTTTCTTT. Translated, it gives CASSGSRGAEAFF.

The chain joins TRBV19 to TRBJ2-1; 9 bases line up with TRBD2. The CDR3 runs 18 residues. CDR1 and CDR2 from the germline V gene are LNHDA and SQIVND (reference sequence). V lost 3 bases to trimming and J lost 4 bases; unmatched junction nucleotides: 13. CDR3 nucleotide sequence: TGTGCCAGTAGTATTAGTGGCGGGAGGGCCCATATGTACAATGAGCAGTTCTTC. It translates to CASSISGGRAHMYNEQFF.

The chain combines TRBV27 with TRBJ1-5, with D possibly being TRBD1 (5 bases). Trimming removed 5 bases from V and 1 base from J, with 9 bases in between. Germline CDR1 reads MNHEY; CDR2 reads SMNVEV (reference sequence). The CDR3 is made up of 14 amino acids. The CDR3 reads CASSPAGSNQPQHF. The CDR3 DNA sequence: TGTGCCAGCAGTCCCGCAGGGAGCAATCAGCCCCAGCATTTT.

The CDR3 region has the DNA TGTGCCTGGAACGGACAACACTCCTACGAGCAGTACTTC. This gives the protein CAWNGQHSYEQYF. This chain connects TRBV30 to TRBJ2-7; D might be TRBD1 (5 bases). Germline V CDR1 and CDR2: GTSNPN, SVGIG (reference sequence). The V end was cut by 4 bases, the J end by 0 bases, with 10 bases between. This CDR3 is 13 amino acids long. Full variable domain (remainder filled in from reference TRBV30 and TRBJ2-7): SQTIHQWPATLVQPVGSPLSLECTVEGTSNPNLYWYRQAAGRGLQLLFYSVGIGQISSEVPQNLSASRPQDRQFILSSKKLLLSDSGFYLCAWNGQHSYEQYFGPGTRLTVT.

Remarks on this clone: A read error may account for a junction end that differs from germline. V is TRBV19 and J is TRBJ2-3, with D perhaps TRBD2 (6 bases). There are 10 residues in the CDR3. Germline CDR1 and CDR2: LNHDA and SQIVND (reference sequence). The DNA of the CDR3 is TGTGCCAGTGGCGGGACGGACAAGCGATTT. It yields the protein CASGGTDKRF.